The present entry profiles one TCR beta chain with its context. This clone appeared once. What this receptor recognizes is not known. Base qualities are not recorded, but no much larger clone differs from it by a single base. Libraries were prepared through the immunoSEQ multiplex PCR assay. A mixture of 60 forward primers for TCR Vbeta segments and 13 reverse primers for TCR Jbeta segments was used in the multiplex PCR. Amplification of the CDR3 region of rearranged TCR beta genes was performed with a multiplex PCR assay on genomic DNA. The amplified TCR beta libraries were sequenced on the Illumina HiSeq System as 87-base-pair reads. Per the authors' processing: Across the 600 to 700 repertoires, a later analysis counted roughly 77 million unique TCR beta chains, around 11 million of which were shared by at least two donors. To remove PCR and sequencing errors, raw reads were error-corrected and collapsed into unique sequences using a nearest-neighbor algorithm that merged closely related sequences. Alignment of CDR3 sequences to IMGT reference sequences was used to assign V, D and J gene segments. For a sequence to be retained, at least a six-nucleotide match to both a V gene segment and a J gene segment was required. A rearrangement counted as productive if the CDR3 had no stop codons and remained in frame with V and J, and every other rearrangement counted as non-productive. Following IMGT convention, CDR3 was defined as the stretch from the second conserved V-encoded cysteine to the conserved J-encoded phenylalanine. In an earlier analysis of more than 550 of the donors, sequences lacking an unambiguous match to a single V gene segment were excluded. In an earlier analysis of 450 to 750 of the donors, a V segment was called functional when productive rearrangements were above 56.7%, and segregating when the standard deviation between donors exceeded 5%. A statistical classification framework was built to diagnose cytomegalovirus status from the catalog of TCR beta chain sequences. A later analysis assigned V and J genes by comparing TCR nucleotide sequences with IMGT/GENE-DB human TR gene sequences. Using the TCRdist pipeline, a later analysis assigned CDR3 sequences along with most-parsimonious VDJ recombination scenarios. In a later analysis, each TCR beta chain was defined by its CDR3 amino acid sequence together with its V-gene family, and reads without a unique V-gene family were excluded. As a way to deal with suspected cross-contamination and a sequencing artifact, a later analysis dropped 592 nucleotide sequences that were highly shared and had low generation probability. In a later analysis, a clonal expansion index for each public chain was calculated from normalized within-repertoire ranks of inferred template counts. A later analysis computed generation probabilities with a VDJ recombination model fitted to out-of-frame rearrangements, and checked the results against IGoR. In a later analysis, hypergeometric tests were used to score TCR-TCR, TCR-HLA and TCR-CMV co-occurrence, with a repertoire-size bias correction applied to TCR pairs. To estimate false discovery rates, a later analysis permuted the HLA or CMV assignments 20 times. A later analysis grouped co-occurring TCRs with DBSCAN, adding TCRdist sequence similarity when clustering within HLA-allele-positive subsets. Co-occurrence clustering excluded repertoires with fewer than 30,000 or more than 120,000 public chains, plus five with anomalous nucleotide sharing. TCRdb took over this immuneACCESS table, retaining in-frame rearrangements with V and J assigned. Such tables are incomplete; in checked studies, under half of the missing clones stem from an unresolved V gene, and the remainder is unexplained. That table supplies the V and J calls and clone size; D and trimming were determined from the DNA. The table for this sample lists some 140,000 clones; about 70% of them were counted only once. The ten largest clonotypes hold roughly 3% of the sample.

These data come from a study of cytomegalovirus exposure and HLA in healthy donors (dated 2017 in TCRdb). Regarding the research as a whole: An earlier analysis of approximately 640 of the donors reported approximately 270 Gb of sequence data and around 110 million unique TCR beta sequences from some 180 million T cells. Roughly 300 gigabases of sequencing data and approximately 80 million unique TCR sequences were included in an early release covering several hundred HLA-typed donors. Among the approximately 400 genotyped donors, 75% to 90% belonged to the genetic ancestry cluster associated with self-reported Caucasian donors. The study was designed to test whether signatures of past pathogen exposure could be identified by cataloging public T cell receptors. The study used immunosequencing to profile the T cell repertoires of approximately 650 subjects and linked those repertoires to cytomegalovirus serostatus. In addition to the first cohort of hundreds of subjects, a separate validation cohort of 120 different subjects was used. The study combined high-throughput TCR immunosequencing, statistical association of individual TCRs with disease status, and machine learning to predict cytomegalovirus infection status. A later analysis re-analyzed previously published TCR beta repertoires from 660 or so donors and added high-resolution HLA genotyping to study TCR occurrence patterns. The later analysis used no new phenotypic data to find candidate immune exposures, relying instead on TCR beta sequences and their occurrence across donors. An earlier analysis of about 620 of the donors applied high-throughput TCR beta sequencing to assess whether each TCR beta V gene segment acted as functional or pseudogenic. Alongside the repertoire data, information on donor age, sex, ethnicity and CMV serostatus was compiled. In a later genetic analysis, genome-wide SNP genotypes for about three fifths of the 666 donors were used, and that subset was treated as a discovery cohort. All discovery cohort repertoires had been generated on a single sequencing platform. Class I and class II HLA loci were covered by the typing at four-digit resolution. Typing coverage varied by locus: roughly 629-640 donors for A, B, C, DRB1 and DQB1; approximately 500 for DQA1; 600 to 610 for DPA1; more than 450 for DPB1. Because of strong linkage in the cohort, four to six DR-DQ haplotypes were treated as single units for association and clustering. On average, roughly 250,000 unique TCR beta nucleotide sequences were sequenced per donor among roughly 430 genotyped donors of the cohort, with 15% to 20% of those sequences being non-productive. Study-wide conclusions, independent of this receptor: In a later analysis, several top co-occurrence clusters were reported to appear linked to parvovirus B19, influenza, CMV and Epstein-Barr virus. An earlier analysis of around 540 of the donors showed that most TCR beta V segments appeared in productive rearrangements either about 87% or about 30% of the time, which broadly matched IMGT annotations. A later genetic analysis associated a missense DCLRE1C variant with V-gene and J-gene trimming of TCR beta chains, and an independent cohort replicated the association. Because counts were too low, fewer than 20 rarely observed V segments, including chromosome 9 orphons, were excluded from the earlier analysis of a few hundred of the donors. In both the original and validation cohorts, the classifier was reported to diagnose cytomegalovirus status with high specificity and sensitivity. Specific HLA alleles were associated with 15,000 to 20,000 TCR beta sequences at a false discovery rate of 0.05 in a later analysis. A few of the identified cytomegalovirus-associated TCR beta chains were confirmed in vitro to be specific for cytomegalovirus antigens. In a later genetic analysis, fewer N-insertions in productive TCRs were reported among donors in an Asian-associated ancestry cluster than the roughly 700-donor mean. According to the authors, the approach could potentially be generalized to other disease states and immunological phenotypes. Correlated functional status among segregating V segments might be attributable to linkage disequilibrium, but an unknown experimental factor could not be ruled out. According to a later analysis, TCR association rates differed among HLA loci, with DRB1 alleles showing the most associated TCRs and HLA-C alleles showing the fewest. HLA typing was unavailable for some donors at each locus, so association tests used only the typed subset. For the cohort, immune exposure information was limited to CMV serostatus. Assigning TCR associations to individual alleles was difficult when HLA alleles, especially DR and DQ, strongly co-occurred. This cohort had only TCR beta chains sequenced, and the lack of alpha or paired-chain data limited which features could be detected. A further reported finding was that TCR beta sequences accurately predicted the HLA-A and HLA-B alleles for most subjects in the first cohort. While some public TCRs were present in many individuals, most TCR sequences turned up only very rarely across donors. The sequencing pipeline was judged likely to have produced a cluster of highly shared sequence variants as a technical artifact. In the study, some 180 TCR beta chains were listed as associated with cytomegalovirus. Sequencing depth was assumed to be roughly uniform across donors in the presence/absence analyses, though that assumption may not hold. A later analysis found that most CMV-associated TCR beta chains appeared HLA-restricted, with HLA associations seemingly driven largely by CMV exposure. In a later analysis, HLA-associated TCR beta chains were found to be more clonally expanded and to have lower generation probabilities than equally common non-associated chains.

In total, just over 650 healthy bone marrow donors made up the cohort. At the time of sampling, every cohort member was nominally healthy, though immune exposures that went unrecorded were likely present. The donor tested CMV seronegative, placing the donor among the 350 to 400 seronegative members of the cohort. A peripheral blood sample was provided by each donor, and peripheral blood mononuclear cells were used for TCR beta sequencing. The Qiagen DNeasy Blood Extraction Kit was used to extract genomic DNA from the blood cell samples. The sequence was obtained from a man between 35 and 55 years old in good health and CMV-seronegative. The sequencing input was PBMCs.

The encoded CDR3 is CASSVTGGNSPLHF. The DNA sequence is given as TGTGCCAGTAGTGTGACAGGGGGTAATTCACCCCTCCACTTT. The V and J genes are TRBV19 and TRBJ1-6; the central 9 bases match TRBD1. The germline V gene (reference sequence) specifies LNHDA as CDR1 and SQIVND as CDR2. The CDR3 measures 14 amino acids from cysteine to phenylalanine. The sequence is cut down to CDR3 DNA, 42 bases in frame from base 1. V trim: 5 bases; J trim: 6 bases; unmatched bases: 2.